These 24 T cell receptor beta chains share one sample of origin, sequenced in a study of T cell changes during pregnancy in multiple sclerosis. Only in-frame clones appear in the TCRdb table, and some are missing; sequencing was by immunoSEQ multiplex PCR. The sample holds 27,000 or so clones; about nine tenths are singletons and the top ten take more than 6.5%. The material sequenced was CD8+ T cells from peripheral blood mononuclear cells, taken in the second trimester of pregnancy. The receptor set was obtained from a female donor with multiple sclerosis, enrolled in a pregnancy study.

This chain connects TRBV11-2 to TRBJ2-3; a possible D gene is TRBD1 (6 bases). This CDR3 spans 16 amino acids. Germline CDR1 SGHAT, CDR2 FQNNGV. Trimming stripped 1 base from V and 6 bases from J, with 17 bases between. DNA of the CDR3: TGTGCCAGCAGCTTAGTGGGTGAGGGGGAGAGGGATACGCAGTATTTT. It translates to CASSLVGEGERDTQYF.

CDR3 protein: CASSTGEGGNEQFF. CDR3 in DNA: TGTGCCAGCAGTACCGGGGAGGGGGGGAATGAGCAGTTCTTC. V gene TRBV6-6 combines with J gene TRBJ2-1, with D maybe TRBD2 (7 bases). Germline CDR1 and CDR2: MNHNY and SVGAGI (reference sequence). Trimming stripped 5 bases from V and 7 bases from J, with 15 bases between. The CDR3 has 14 residues.

CDR3 nucleotides: TGTGCCAGCAGAGACATGGGACAGAGCCAAGAGACCCAGTACTTC. Protein: CASRDMGQSQETQYF. The V and J genes are TRBV7-9 and TRBJ2-5, with 7 positions matching TRBD1. The CDR3 is made up of 15 amino acids. V shed 6 bases, J shed 1 base, and the junction held 8 bases outside the gene matches. Germline V CDR1 and CDR2: SEHNR, FQNEAQ (reference sequence).

Only a few counts were recorded for this clone. The chain carries TRBV6-5 and TRBJ1-6; 7 bases fit TRBD1. Per germline, CDR1 MNHEY and CDR2 SVGAGI. Germline trimming cut 6 bases from V and 13 bases from J; bases unmatched to any gene: 6. The CDR3 length is 12 residues. CDR3 coding DNA: TGTGCCAGCAGGAGGGACAGCCGGCCCCTCCACTTT. This gives the protein CASRRDSRPLHF.

This clone was counted a single time. The CDR3 reads CASSLMDRAGQPQHF. The CDR3 nucleotides read TGTGCCAGTAGTCTGATGGACAGGGCTGGACAGCCCCAGCATTTT. The chain couples TRBV19 to TRBJ1-5, with TRBD1 matching over 8 bases. The V gene's germline CDR1 is LNHDA and CDR2 SQIVND (reference sequence). With 5 bases clipped from V and 7 bases from J, the junction kept 10 bases outside the gene matches. The CDR3 totals 15 residues.

This chain uses TRBV27 with TRBJ2-7, with TRBD1 matching 9 bases. Trimming cost V 3 bases and J 0 bases; bases outside gene matches: 9. The CDR3 spans 17 residues. Germline V CDR1 and CDR2: MNHEY, SMNVEV (reference sequence). In nucleotides, the CDR3 is TGTGCCAGCAGTTTCCAACCGGGACAGGGTATCTCCTACGAGCAGTACTTC. Protein product: CASSFQPGQGISYEQYF.

This rearrangement joins TRBV7-9 to TRBJ1-1; the D is unclear. V was trimmed by 5 bases and J by 4 bases, leaving 5 bases between them. This CDR3 has 11 residues. Germline lookup yields CDR1 SEHNR and CDR2 FQNEAQ (reference sequence). This CDR3 is CASSPGTEAFF. DNA for the CDR3: TGTGCCAGCAGCCCGGGCACTGAAGCTTTCTTT.

This rearrangement joins TRBV29-1 to TRBJ1-4; 8 positions agree with TRBD1. The germline V gene encodes CDR1 SQVTM and CDR2 ANQGSEA. Trimming cost V 7 bases and J 3 bases; bases outside gene matches: 10. The CDR3 length is 15 residues. CDR3 bases: TGCAGCGCCCACGCAGGGGGCGCTTCTAATGAAAAACTGTTTTTT. Protein sequence: CSAHAGGASNEKLFF.

V usage is TRBV6-5 and J usage is TRBJ1-2, with 8 bases identical to TRBD1. The V segment lost 6 bases and the J segment 3 bases; nucleotides outside the gene matches: 6. The germline V gene encodes CDR1 MNHEY and CDR2 SVGAGI. The CDR3 contains 14 residues. CDR3 bases: TGTGCCAGCAGATCCAGGGGGCCTGACTATGGCTACACCTTC. Translated: CASRSRGPDYGYTF.

This clone occurred once. The chain is built from TRBV5-5 and TRBJ1-4; D may be TRBD1 (6 bases). The CDR3 length is 15 residues. From germline, CDR1 is SGHKS and CDR2 YYEKEE (reference sequence). V lost 3 bases to trimming and J lost 3 bases, with 12 bases between them. The CDR3 loop is CASSWAGGSNEKLFF. In DNA, the CDR3 is TGTGCCAGCAGCTGGGCGGGGGGCTCTAATGAAAAACTGTTTTTT.

V usage is TRBV4-2 and J usage is TRBJ1-5, with TRBD1 identical over 9 bases. V lost 0 bases and J lost 10; bases outside the gene matches: 7. This CDR3 comprises 15 residues. Germline CDR1 and CDR2: LGHNA and YNFKEQ. CDR3 coding DNA: TGTGCCAGCAGCCAAGATGGACAGGGGCTTCAACCCCAGCATTTT. Its translation is CASSQDGQGLQPQHF.

The chain joins TRBV28 to TRBJ2-7; the match to TRBD1 covers 7 bases. CDR1 MDHEN and CDR2 SYDVKM come from the germline V gene. CDR3 length: 15 residues. Losses at the gene ends were 7 bases for V and 0 bases for J; bases not matched to a gene: 9. The CDR3 reads CASIAWGQSSYEQYF. CDR3 DNA sequence: TGTGCCAGCATTGCGTGGGGACAGAGCTCCTACGAGCAGTACTTC.

This clone was recorded only once. The rearrangement links TRBV18 to TRBJ2-1, with D unclear. There are 14 residues in the CDR3. Trimming took 0 bases from V and 8 from J, leaving 11 bases between them. The germline CDR1 and CDR2 sequences are KGHSH and LQKENI. CDR3 DNA sequence: TGTGCCAGCTCACCACCAAGATTTCGAGATGAGCAGTTCTTC. It encodes CASSPPRFRDEQFF.

The J gene is TRBJ2-2, the V gene TRBV6-5; 10 bases match TRBD1. V was clipped by 4 bases and J by 6 bases; unmatched bases: 2. The germline gives CDR1 MNHEY, CDR2 SVGAGI. This CDR3 has 14 residues. The CDR3 loop is CASSSGQGAGELFF. CDR3 DNA: TGTGCCAGCAGTTCCGGACAGGGGGCCGGGGAGCTGTTTTTT.

The V gene is TRBV7-9, the J gene TRBJ2-5; no definite D call. The CDR3 length is 14 residues. Trimming removed 5 bases at V and 1 base at J, with 11 bases between. In germline, CDR1 is SEHNR, CDR2 FQNEAQ (reference sequence). The CDR3 region has the DNA TGTGCCAGCAGCCTAGACGGTCGCCAAGAGACCCAGTACTTC. Translated, it gives CASSLDGRQETQYF.

The rearrangement joins TRBV7-8 to TRBJ1-6; D unresolved. This CDR3 spans 16 amino acids. The germline gives CDR1 SGHVS, CDR2 FQNEAQ. Trimming left V 1 base short and J 7 bases short, with 14 bases between. In DNA form, the CDR3 reads TGTGCCAGCAGCTTAGACGAGAGACTAAGGAATTCACCCCTCCACTTT. Translated: CASSLDERLRNSPLHF. The variable domain in full, completed from reference TRBV7-8 and TRBJ1-6, reads GAGVSQSPRYKVAKRGQDVALRCDPISGHVSLFWYQQALGQGPEFLTYFQNEAQLDKSGLPSDRFFAERPEGSVSTLKIQRTQQEDSAVYLCASSLDERLRNSPLHFGNGTRLTVT.

The chain uses TRBV2 and TRBJ2-4, with TRBD2 as a possible D gene (7 bases). Germline CDR1 and CDR2: SNHLY and FYNNEI. Trimming pared 6 bases from V and 8 bases from J, leaving 11 bases between. The CDR3 spans 12 residues. DNA for the CDR3: TGTGCCAGCAGCCGGGGGGCGGACATTCAGTACTTC. Its protein product is CASSRGADIQYF.

The V and J genes are TRBV5-6 and TRBJ1-1; 8 bases agree with TRBD1. This CDR3 comprises 13 residues. Germline trimming cut 4 bases from V and 8 bases from J; bases unmatched to any gene: 7. Germline V CDR1 and CDR2: SGHDT, YYEEEE. The CDR3 sequence is CASSGQGMLEAFF. The CDR3 DNA sequence: TGTGCCAGCAGCGGACAGGGAATGTTGGAAGCTTTCTTT.

The chain joins TRBV18 to TRBJ2-5; 7 bases fit TRBD2. The CDR3 is made up of 15 amino acids. The J segment lost 2 bases and the V segment lost 3 bases, leaving 6 bases of the junction unmatched. Looked up from germline, CDR1 is KGHSH and CDR2 is LQKENI. The CDR3 loop reads CASSPWTSGQETQYF. The CDR3 coding sequence is TGTGCCAGCTCACCCTGGACTAGTGGGCAAGAGACCCAGTACTTC.

A few counts support this clone. V usage is TRBV21-1 and J usage is TRBJ2-5; the DNA was not compared with TRBD1, the D call given in the table. TRBV21-1 counts as a pseudogene. The CDR3 runs 14 residues. CDR3 region: CAILGHLVQETQYF. For the CDR3, the DNA is TGTGCCATCCTAGGACATCTAGTTCAAGAGACCCAGTACTTC.

This clone appeared a single time. The rearrangement links TRBV6-5 to TRBJ1-1; D is possibly TRBD1 (5 bases). CDR3 length: 12 residues. V lost 7 bases to trimming and J lost 4 bases, with 10 bases between them. Per germline, CDR1 MNHEY and CDR2 SVGAGI. In nucleotides, the CDR3 is TGTGCCAGCAATTGGGACTCCACTGAAGCTTTCTTT. Protein sequence: CASNWDSTEAFF.

This chain connects TRBV7-2 to TRBJ2-5; TRBD1 aligns across 9 bases. Germline CDR1 and CDR2: SGHTA and FQGNSA. The CDR3 has 13 residues. With V trimmed by 4 bases and J by 5 bases, 2 bases remained unmatched. CDR3 sequence: CASSYRGLETQYF. CDR3 in DNA: TGTGCCAGCAGCTACAGGGGGCTGGAGACCCAGTACTTC.

V is TRBV11-2 and J is TRBJ1-2; 8 nucleotides match TRBD1. After removal of 1 base from V and 6 bases from J, the junction contained 10 bases not matched to a gene. The CDR3 has 16 amino acids. Germline V gene data show CDR1 as SGHAT and CDR2 as FQNNGV. CDR3 sequence (DNA): TGTGCCAGCAGCTTAGGCCCCTACGACAGGGGCCATGGCTACACCTTC. This translates into CASSLGPYDRGHGYTF. Supplemented by reference TRBV11-2 and TRBJ1-2, the full variable domain reads EAGVAQSPRYKIIEKRQSVAFWCNPISGHATLYWYQQILGQGPKLLIQFQNNGVVDDSQLPKDRFSAERLKGVDSTLKIQPAKLEDSAVYLCASSLGPYDRGHGYTFGSGTRLTVV.

V gene TRBV13 combines with J gene TRBJ2-3, with 8 bases matching TRBD2. Germline V gives CDR1 PRHDT, CDR2 FYEKMQ (reference sequence). With 2 bases clipped from V and 2 bases from J, the junction kept 6 bases outside the gene matches. The CDR3 has 16 amino acids. This CDR3 reads CASSLSPSGYTDTQYF. In nucleotides, the CDR3 is TGTGCCAGCAGCTTATCGCCTAGCGGGTACACAGATACGCAGTATTTT. Full variable domain (remainder filled in from reference TRBV13 and TRBJ2-3): AAGVIQSPRHLIKEKRETATLKCYPIPRHDTVYWYQQGPGQDPQFLISFYEKMQSDKGSIPDRFSAQQFSDYHSELNMSSLELGDSALYFCASSLSPSGYTDTQYFGPGTRLTVL.